This T cell receptor (beta chain) was sequenced for a study of blood T cell repertoires in COVID-19. The table lists this clone with a count of one. Germline loops: CDR1 SQVTM, CDR2 ANQGSEA. The CDR3 is 14 residues long. The germline V and J ends were trimmed by 2 bases and 4 bases, with 11 bases remaining between them. Method: immunoSEQ multiplex PCR; TCRdb's copy keeps in-frame clones and lacks some. The table shows around 170,000 clones, with around 83% occurring only once. The V gene is TRBV29-1, the J gene TRBJ2-2; tentative D call: TRBD1 (5 bases). Sequencing was carried out using peripheral blood. This receptor was taken from a woman aged 40 to 50 with acute or convalescent COVID-19. CDR3 DNA sequence: TGCAGCGTTGAAACAGGAACGGGCACCGGGGAGCTGTTTTTT. It is translated as CSVETGTGTGELFF.